Listed below are T cell receptor beta chains from one sample, sequenced in a study of CD8+ T cells in alopecia areata. Profiling relied on immunoSEQ multiplex PCR, and the TCRdb table lists in-frame clones only, not all of them. The sample contains roughly 120,000 clones, 53% of which appear only once. This specimen consisted of CD4+ T cells sorted from blood, obtained at week 4, from a patient treated with tofacitinib. The receptors were sampled from a human donor with alopecia areata. The CDR3 runs from the conserved cysteine through the conserved F or W. D genes are given only for firm matches.

len	j_gene	v_gene	d_gene	CDR3aa
13	TRBJ2-6	TRBV4-1	.	CASRGSGANVLTF
13	TRBJ1-2	TRBV2	.	CASSPGGGYGYTF
16	TRBJ1-2	TRBV29-1	TRBD1	CSVVPVYRGGDYGYTF
14	TRBJ1-2	TRBV6-1	.	CASGRGSLDYGYTF
15	TRBJ2-1	TRBV10-3	TRBD2	CAISDVREGLNEQFF
14	TRBJ1-2	TRBV6-1	TRBD1	CASSVTGEFYGYTF
15	TRBJ2-6	TRBV12-5	.	CASGSGAAGANVLTF
14	TRBJ2-5	TRBV5-1	.	CASSWGRNQETQYF
15	TRBJ1-5	TRBV6-5	.	CASSYGGASNQPQHF
13	TRBJ1-6	TRBV9	.	CASSVTWDSPLHF
15	TRBJ2-1	TRBV4-1	TRBD2	CASSRGTSGDNEQFF
15	TRBJ1-6	TRBV9	.	CASSVEPRVNSPLHF
14	TRBJ2-1	TRBV7-9	.	CASSLSTRVNEQFF
14	TRBJ1-1	TRBV29-1	.	CSVRFQGRYDEAFF
17	TRBJ2-7	TRBV10-2	TRBD2	CASSGTSGRTVLYEQYF
11	TRBJ2-7	TRBV30	.	CAWSANYEQYF
20	TRBJ2-1	TRBV9	TRBD2	CASSVMPAGGLPRKNNEQFF
14	TRBJ2-2	TRBV30	.	CAWRPAGATGELFF
14	TRBJ2-2	TRBV14	TRBD2	CASNGGRLTGELFF
16	TRBJ2-3	TRBV5-1	TRBD2	CASSLTSGRATDTQYF
13	TRBJ2-5	TRBV7-8	.	CASWSGRQETQYF
13	TRBJ2-2	TRBV11-2	.	CASSFTGTGELFF
12	TRBJ2-3	TRBV15	.	CATSRGTDTQYF
12	TRBJ2-7	TRBV28	.	CASSSPGHEQYF
11	TRBJ2-5	TRBV20-1	.	CSARDRETQYF
13	TRBJ2-7	TRBV30	.	CAWSENSSYEQYF
13	TRBJ2-7	TRBV29-1	.	CSARGGGSYEQYF
15	TRBJ1-5	TRBV19	.	CASSTQMNSNQPQHF
13	TRBJ1-1	TRBV29-1	TRBD1	CSAGGQLNTEAFF
14	TRBJ2-7	TRBV5-1	TRBD2	CASSLWTSDHEQYF
12	TRBJ2-7	TRBV18	.	CASSPRGYEQYF
14	TRBJ1-1	TRBV5-1	.	CASSLGPGNTEAFF
11	TRBJ2-7	TRBV20-1	.	CSAQFQNEQYF
12	TRBJ2-1	TRBV7-2	.	CASSLEAAKQFF
13	TRBJ2-3	TRBV14	.	CASSSYSTDTQYF
18	TRBJ2-1	TRBV5-1	TRBD2	CASSGGLAGVGSYNEQFF
11	TRBJ2-5	TRBV2	.	CASASPETQYF
16	TRBJ2-1	TRBV23-1	TRBD2	CASSQSVLAGAYEQFF
12	TRBJ2-7	TRBV2	TRBD1	CASSTGAYEQYF
12	TRBJ1-4	TRBV7-9	.	CALGGREEKLFF
13	TRBJ2-7	TRBV11-1	.	CASSLSDLEEQYF
13	TRBJ2-7	TRBV30	.	CALIIGVGNEQYF
13	TRBJ1-1	TRBV27	.	CASSFDPNTEAFF
15	TRBJ2-2	TRBV5-1	.	CASSDNRESSGELFF
14	TRBJ1-2	TRBV4-1	TRBD1	CASRIPGQGDGYTF
12	TRBJ1-2	TRBV29-1	.	CSARQANYGYTF
12	TRBJ1-5	TRBV30	.	CAWSVRNQPQHF
17	TRBJ2-1	TRBV4-1	TRBD1	CASSHFLTGATYNEQFF
15	TRBJ2-4	TRBV5-4	TRBD1	CASSLGGTGKNIQYF
13	TRBJ2-7	TRBV9	.	CASRGQGPYEQYF
15	TRBJ1-5	TRBV5-1	TRBD1	CASSPGQEGNQPQHF
15	TRBJ1-5	TRBV9	.	CASSARDGSNQPQHF
13	TRBJ1-1	TRBV25-1	.	CASIGHPNTEAFF
13	TRBJ1-1	TRBV25-1	.	CASSDPRNTEAFF
15	TRBJ2-7	TRBV10-3	TRBD1	CAISENAGTGYEQYF
15	TRBJ1-5	TRBV5-6	.	CASSLLGADNQPQHF
14	TRBJ2-1	TRBV30	TRBD1	CAWTDRTPYNEQFF